This T cell receptor (beta chain) is drawn from a study of blood T cell repertoires in COVID-19. Background on the study: Acute-phase and convalescent COVID-19 samples originated in the United States, Italy and Spain. The analysed material was cDNA or gDNA that came from T cells, B-cell-depleted T cells, or PBMCs.

The CDR3 covers 15 residues. The germline gives CDR1 LNHDA, CDR2 SQIVND (reference sequence). J was trimmed by 6 bases and V by 6 bases; bases with no gene match: 10. Assay: immunoSEQ multiplex PCR; the TCRdb copy retains only in-frame clones and omits some. This table has around 270,000 clones, approximately 84% appearing once. Seattle patients were enrolled while actively infected and followed longitudinally. Sequenced sample: peripheral blood. This clonotype was obtained from a person between 70 and 80 years old with COVID-19, enrolled during active disease. J is TRBJ2-1 and V is TRBV19, with 8 bases identical to TRBD1. The CDR3 is CASRPLDRATNEQFF. The DNA of the CDR3 is TGTGCCAGTAGACCCCTGGACAGGGCGACCAATGAGCAGTTCTTC.